These 30 T cell receptor beta chains came from one sample sequenced in a study of CD8+CD57+ T cells in acquired aplastic anemia. Using genomic DNA as the template, TCR beta VDJ and CDR3 profiling was carried out. TCRdb itself ran the reads through MiXCR, one entry per CDR3 protein. The table has 200,000 to 300,000 distinct CDR3 sequences, 82% seen once. Patients who underwent sequencing had shown CD8+CD57+ cell expansion by flow cytometry. The specimen was sorted CD4+, CD8+, or CD8+CD57+ T cells (not recorded which) from PBMCs. These TCRs come from a human donor with aplastic anemia.

This chain links TRBV7-9 with TRBJ2-5, with D perhaps matching TRBD1 (6 bases). This CDR3 contains 16 residues. V was trimmed by 5 bases and J by 5 bases, leaving 21 bases between them. The germline V gene encodes CDR1 SEHNR and CDR2 FQNEAQ (reference sequence). Here the CDR3 DNA reads TGTGCCAGCAGCGTTCAAAGAAAGGGGGTGACGGAGACCCAGTACTTC. This codes for CASSVQRKGVTETQYF.

The chain has TRBV7-3 and TRBJ2-3, with 7 positions matching TRBD2. V was pared by 5 bases and J by 8 bases, with 10 bases of the junction left unmatched. This CDR3 is built from 14 residues. Per germline, CDR1 SGHTA and CDR2 FQGTGA. The CDR3 loop reads CASSGTGGPATQYF. For the CDR3, the DNA is TGTGCCAGCAGCGGGACGGGGGGTCCCGCTACGCAGTATTTT.

V is TRBV9 and J is TRBJ2-1, with a tentative D call TRBD2 (6 bases). The CDR3 runs to 15 residues. V shed 8 bases and J shed 9 bases, with 24 bases lying between them. The germline V gene encodes CDR1 SGDLS and CDR2 YYNGEE. The CDR3 bases are TGTGCCAGTAGTATAGCTCTCGGAGGGAACACTGAGCAGTTCTTC. Translating it yields CASSIALGGNTEQFF.

Details on this clonotype: Relative to the germline gene, one junction end is altered; a read error may explain this. This chain joins TRBV25-1 and TRBJ2-5; D might be TRBD1 or TRBD2, each matching 6 bases. This CDR3 comprises 17 residues. From germline, CDR1 is MGHDK and CDR2 SYGVNS. The CDR3 here is CASSALRGESYQEAQYF. DNA for the CDR3: TGTGCCAGCAGTGCCCTAAGGGGGGAATCGTACCAAGAGGCCCAGTACTTC.

DNA for the CDR3: TGTGCCAGCAGCTTAGAGAGAGGGAATGACGAGCAGTACGTC. This codes for CASSLERGNDEQYV. J is TRBJ2-7 and V is TRBV5-6, with D perhaps TRBD2 (5 bases). The CDR3 loop spans 14 amino acids. V gave up 2 bases and J gave up 5 bases, with 14 bases separating them. CDR1 is SGHDT and CDR2 is YYEEEE in the germline V gene.

A single count supports this clonotype. The conserved phenylalanine or tryptophan is not found at the CDR3 terminus, so this likely reflects a read error. The DNA is omitted, as the CDR3 cannot be located on it reliably, and the CDR3 follows TCRdb's listing. The chain links TRBV7-2 to TRBJ1-1. The germline CDR1 and CDR2 sequences are SGHTA and FQGNSA. The CDR3 spans 12 residues, counting both ends. CDR3 sequence reads: CASSPCGTEGYI.

Concerning this clonotype itself: The junction does not match germline at one end; this may be a read error. The V call is TRBV7-9, the J call TRBJ2-3, with D perhaps matching TRBD2 (6 bases). There are 14 residues in the CDR3. The germline V gene has CDR1 SEHNR and CDR2 FQNEAQ (reference sequence). DNA of the CDR3: TGTGCCTACGAGATAGCGGCGTACCAAGAGACGCAGTACTTT. Protein sequence: CAYEIAAYQETQYF.

As regards this clonotype: One end of the junction varies from germline; a read error may be responsible. The CDR3 is CASSHKRTSGGETQYF. In DNA form, the CDR3 reads TGCGCCAGCAGCCATAAACGGACTAGCGGTGGGGAAACCCAGTACTTC. This chain connects TRBV5-8 to TRBJ2-5, with 10 bases matching TRBD2. CDR1 is SGHTS and CDR2 is YDEGEE in the germline V gene. The CDR3 extends over 16 amino acids.

The chain is built from TRBV20-1 and TRBJ2-1, with 11 bases matching TRBD2. The CDR3 runs to 16 residues. Germline CDR1 reads DFQATT; CDR2 reads SNEGSKA (reference sequence). Trimming took 4 bases from V and 6 from J; bases not matched to a gene: 11. The CDR3 loop reads CSAIPSGRREFNEQFF. The DNA of the CDR3 is TGCAGTGCTATCCCTAGCGGGAGGCGGGAATTCAATGAGCAGTTCTTC.

A remark on this clonotype: The DNA is omitted, as the CDR3 cannot be located on it reliably, and the CDR3 follows TCRdb's listing. The chain joins TRBV7-4 to TRBJ1-6; TRBD1, the table's D call, lacks a check against the DNA. The CDR3 spans 14 amino acids, including both terminal residues. Germline V gene sequence: CDR1 SGHVT, CDR2 SQSDAQ. The CDR3 here is CASSLGTKDPVLRF.

The rearrangement joins TRBV2 to TRBJ2-1; either TRBD1 or TRBD2 may supply D (5 bases each). The germline V and J ends were trimmed by 8 bases and 11 bases, with 19 bases remaining between them. This CDR3 has 13 amino acids. Per the germline V gene, CDR1 is SNHLY and CDR2 is FYNNEI. Here the CDR3 reads CASGFGARNKQFF. The CDR3 nucleotides are TGTGCCAGCGGGTTCGGGGCGAGGAATAAGCAGTTCTTC.

The sample holds one count of this clonotype. Because it lacks the conserved phenylalanine or tryptophan at the end, this CDR3 is likely a read error. No DNA is shown, since the ends of the CDR3 on it are uncertain; the CDR3 is the one TCRdb lists. The genes are TRBV7-3 and TRBJ2-3; the tabulated D call, TRBD2, remains unverified against the DNA. Inclusive of both ends, the CDR3 amounts to 13 amino acids. Germline CDR1 reads SGHTA; CDR2 reads FQGTGA. The chain's CDR3 is CASRSSGTWGETL.

Details on this clonotype: One end of the junction is discordant with germline, which a read error may explain. V and J are TRBV12-3 or TRBV12-4 and TRBJ1-2; D might be TRBD1 (6 bases). The CDR3 sequence is 15 residues long. CDR3 coding DNA: TGTGCCATCAGTGGGGCAGGGGCCGGTAACTATGGCTACACCTTC. Translated: CAISGAGAGNYGYTF.

A few counts support this clonotype. J is TRBJ2-1 and V is TRBV7-3, with D hard to call. Between the trimmed V and J ends, which lost 3 bases and 4 bases, there was a span of 7 bases. The germline V gene encodes CDR1 SGHTA and CDR2 FQGTGA. The CDR3 contains 13 residues. The CDR3 DNA follows: TGTGCCAGCAGCTTGGGCATATACAATGAGCAGTTCTTC. Protein product: CASSLGIYNEQFF.

V is TRBV9 and J is TRBJ1-1; TRBD1 might be the D (5 bases). The V end lost 7 bases, the J end lost 8 bases, and 21 bases lay between the germline ends. The CDR3 totals 14 residues. Germline V gene sequence: CDR1 SGDLS, CDR2 YYNGEE. This CDR3 reads CASGVAGTRPEAFF. The DNA of the CDR3 is TGTGCCAGCGGTGTAGCTGGGACGAGGCCGGAAGCTTTCTTT.

About this clonotype: A read error may produce the germline difference seen at one junction end. The CDR3 reads CASSLLQAGNSPIHF. CDR3 nucleotide sequence: TGCGCCAGCAGCTTGCTACAAGCGGGGAATTCACCCATCCACTTT. The V call is TRBV5-1, the J call TRBJ1-6; D ambiguous. The CDR3 consists of 15 residues. Germline CDR1 and CDR2: SGHRS and YFSETQ.

In regard to this clonotype: Its ends do not fully match the called genes, so a read error is possible. This chain links TRBV5-4 with TRBJ2-7, with 7 positions matching TRBD2. This CDR3 is built from 14 residues. Germline CDR1 and CDR2: SGHNT and YYREEE (reference sequence). CDR3 residues: CASSFTSAAYEQCF. The CDR3 nucleotides are TGTGCCAGCAGCTTTACTAGCGCAGCCTACGAGCAGTGCTTC.

The chain links TRBV5-6 to TRBJ1-6; no clear D gene. There are 14 residues in the CDR3. V was trimmed by 1 base and J by 5 bases, leaving 7 bases between them. The germline gives CDR1 SGHDT, CDR2 YYEEEE. The CDR3 bases are TGTGCCAGCAGCTTGTCATACAATAATTCACCCCTCCACTTT. The encoded protein is CASSLSYNNSPLHF.

CDR3 bases: TGCAGCGCTCCGGACAGGGAGATCTATGGCTACACCTTC. Amino acid sequence: CSAPDREIYGYTF. The chain employs TRBV29-1 and TRBJ1-2, with 8 bases aligning to TRBD1. Unmatched junction bases numbered 8, after V lost 7 bases and J lost 4 bases. Looked up from germline, CDR1 is SQVTM and CDR2 is ANQGSEA. The CDR3 consists of 13 residues.

The chain has TRBV2 and TRBJ2-4, with D uncertain. The CDR3 length is 12 residues. Trimming took off 8 bases at V and 11 bases at J, with 16 bases between the two ends. In germline, CDR1 is SNHLY, CDR2 FYNNEI. The CDR3 region has the DNA TGTGCCAGCGGTGGTGGTGGGATCCTTCAGTACTTC. Its translation: CASGGGGILQYF.

This rearrangement joins TRBV7-6 to TRBJ1-2, with D maybe TRBD1 (5 bases). Germline CDR1 and CDR2: SGHVS and FNYEAQ. The V and J ends lost 4 bases and 8 bases respectively, with 23 bases between them. The CDR3 sequence is 16 residues long. CDR3 nucleotide sequence: TGTGCCAGCAGCTCGGAGAGGGGCAGTTCACCCCTCGGCTACACCTTC. Its protein is CASSSERGSSPLGYTF.

This rearrangement joins TRBV10-2 to TRBJ2-7, with D possibly being TRBD1 or TRBD2 (5 bases each). CDR3 size: 14 residues. The V gene lost 8 bases and the J gene lost 0 bases, with 14 bases spanning the gap. Germline V CDR1 and CDR2: WSHSY, SAAADI. The CDR3 region has the DNA TGCGCCAGCTACCCTCGTGGGGGCTCCTACGAGCAGTACTTC. This sequence encodes CASYPRGGSYEQYF.

The chain joins TRBV20-1 to TRBJ2-7, with D perhaps TRBD2 (7 bases). Germline values: CDR1 DFQATT, CDR2 SNEGSKA (reference sequence). The CDR3 spans 13 residues. Trimming cost V 6 bases and J 3 bases, with 15 bases left between them. The CDR3 DNA sequence: TGCAGTGCGAGGGGGGGAGATCGCTACGAGCAGTACTTC. Translating it yields CSARGGDRYEQYF.

A few counts support this clonotype. No conserved phenylalanine or tryptophan is present at the end of the CDR3, so a read error is the likely explanation. It is unclear where the CDR3 begins or ends on the DNA, so no DNA is shown, and the CDR3 is as TCRdb lists it. This chain uses TRBV9 with TRBJ2-3; the table gives TRBD1 as D, unverified against the DNA. The germline V gene has CDR1 SGDLS and CDR2 YYNGEE. The CDR3 has 13 amino acids, counting both end residues. CDR3 sequence reads: CASSVEEQGMNTV.

V gene TRBV19 combines with J gene TRBJ1-6; D gene unclear. Germline V gene sequence: CDR1 LNHDA, CDR2 SQIVND (reference sequence). Trimming pared 3 bases from V and 17 bases from J, leaving 26 bases between. The CDR3 covers 16 residues. CDR3 coding DNA: TGTGCCAGTAGTATGGCTAACGGCGCCTATAATTCACACTTCCACTTT. Translated, it gives CASSMANGAYNSHFHF. The full variable domain, completed using reference TRBV19 and TRBJ1-6, is DGGITQSPKYLFRKEGQNVTLSCEQNLNHDAMYWYRQDPGQGLRLIYYSQIVNDFQKGDIAEGYSVSREKKESFPLTVTSAQKNPTAFYLCASSMANGAYNSHFHFGNGTRLTVT.

V is TRBV24-1 and J is TRBJ2-2; TRBD2 matches at 8 bases. Germline CDR1 KGHDR, CDR2 SFDVKD. This CDR3 is built from 16 residues. V dropped 3 bases and J dropped 4; count of bases not matched to a gene: 6. CDR3 region: CATSDLGLAGTGELFF. In DNA, the CDR3 is TGTGCCACCAGTGATCTTGGACTAGCTGGCACCGGGGAGCTGTTTTTT.

The sample holds a few counts of this clonotype. The chain employs TRBV2 and TRBJ2-5; tentatively, D is TRBD1 or TRBD2 (5 bases each). The CDR3 extends over 14 amino acids. Germline V gives CDR1 SNHLY, CDR2 FYNNEI. Between the trimmed V and J ends, which lost 3 bases and 4 bases, there was a span of 12 bases. The CDR3 loop reads CASSDGQGRETQYF. DNA for the CDR3: TGTGCCAGCAGTGACGGCCAGGGACGAGAGACCCAGTACTTC.

About this clonotype: A read error may produce the germline difference seen at one junction end. This chain links TRBV7-8 with TRBJ2-5, with D possibly TRBD1 on 5 matching bases. Germline V CDR1 and CDR2: SGHVS, FQNEAQ. The CDR3 has 14 amino acids. DNA of the CDR3: TGTGCCAGCGGCTTTCATGCAGACGAGACAGCCCATTCCTTC. Encoded protein: CASGFHADETAHSF. Supplemented by reference TRBV7-8 and TRBJ2-5, the full variable domain reads GAGVSQSPRYKVAKRGQDVALRCDPISGHVSLFWYQQALGQGPEFLTYFQNEAQLDKSGLPSDRFFAERPEGSVSTLKIQRTQQEDSAVYLCASGFHADETAHSFGPGTRLLVL.

J is TRBJ1-2 and V is TRBV7-8; no clear D. Germline values: CDR1 SGHVS, CDR2 FQNEAQ. The CDR3 consists of 16 residues. Trimming stripped 0 bases from V and 11 bases from J, with 22 bases between. The CDR3, as DNA: TGTGCCAGCAGCTTAGCGGGAGGTGCCGATGCATATTATTACACCTTC. It translates to CASSLAGGADAYYYTF.

The V gene is TRBV7-2, the J gene TRBJ2-7, with D possibly matching TRBD2 (5 bases). Trimming took off 5 bases at V and 5 bases at J, with 19 bases between the two ends. The germline CDR1 and CDR2 sequences are SGHTA and FQGNSA. CDR3 length: 15 residues. The DNA of the CDR3 is TGTGCCAGCAGCCCACCGGGGAGCCTAGCCGACGAGCAGTACTTC. Translated, it gives CASSPPGSLADEQYF.